Following are 18 T cell receptor beta chains from one sample sequenced in a study of post-analysis software for immune sequencing data. Points from the study as a whole: TRBV segments more frequent in patients than in controls numbered five and included TRBV5-6, TRBV5-1 and TRBV20-1.

Unique-molecular-identifier-tagged TCR beta cDNA libraries were used. TCRdb redid the calling of the PCR reads with MiXCR, one entry per CDR3 protein. Of over 250,000 distinct CDR3 sequences listed, 35% to 40% are singletons. Their specific antigens are unknown. The sequencing sample was made of blood. Receptors were obtained from a girl aged 10-17 years with multiple sclerosis.

A note on this clonotype: A much more abundant neighbour one base away suggests this may be a read error. This chain links TRBV27 with TRBJ1-1; a possible D gene is TRBD1 (5 bases). This CDR3 has 14 residues. The germline V gene has CDR1 MNHEY and CDR2 SMNVEV (reference sequence). The DNA of the CDR3 is TGTGCCAGCAGGTTATCCCCGGGGACCGCTGAAGCTTTCTTT. As protein: CASRLSPGTAEAFF.

The chain joins TRBV7-2 to TRBJ2-3; the match to TRBD2 covers 11 bases. J lost 0 bases, V lost 10 bases, and 6 bases had no gene match. This CDR3 region has 15 residues. Germline CDR1 and CDR2: SGHTA and FQGNSA. Here the CDR3 DNA reads TGTGCCATACTAGCGGGGGCCCTAAGCACAGATACGCAGTATTTT. It yields the protein CAILAGALSTDTQYF.

Ten or more counts support this clonotype. V is TRBV5-1 and J is TRBJ2-5, with 8 bases matching TRBD2. V dropped 1 base and J dropped 4; count of bases not matched to a gene: 3. Germline-derived CDR1 and CDR2 are SGHRS and YFSETQ. CDR3 length equals 14 residues. This CDR3 reads CASSLSGGRETQYF. CDR3 DNA: TGCGCCAGCAGCTTGAGCGGGGGCCGAGAGACCCAGTACTTC.

Many counts were recorded for this clonotype. V and J are TRBV28 and TRBJ2-7, with 7 bases that match TRBD2. The CDR3 has 15 amino acids. The germline CDR1 and CDR2 sequences are MDHEN and SYDVKM. Losses at the gene ends were 5 bases for V and 0 bases for J; bases not matched to a gene: 7. CDR3 nucleotide sequence: TGTGCCAGCAGTACCTTGGGGGGGAGCTCCTACGAGCAGTACTTC. Amino acids: CASSTLGGSSYEQYF.

This clonotype was picked up many times. V gene TRBV10-3 combines with J gene TRBJ2-1; D is tentatively TRBD1 or TRBD2 (5 bases each). Trimming removed 2 bases at V and 6 bases at J, with 11 bases between. The CDR3 length is 14 residues. Germline V CDR1 and CDR2: ENHRY, SYGVKD. The CDR3 sequence: CAISEIGAVNEQFF. The CDR3 DNA reads as TGTGCCATCAGTGAGATCGGGGCCGTCAATGAGCAGTTCTTC.

The chain joins TRBV4-1 to TRBJ1-2; a weak D match, TRBD1 (6 bases). Trimming removed 4 bases at V and 4 bases at J, with 16 bases between. Germline values: CDR1 MGHRA, CDR2 YSYEKL. The CDR3 totals 15 residues. In DNA, the CDR3 is TGCGCCAGCAGCCCAGCGGGGACGGGGGCCTATGGCTACACCTTC. It encodes CASSPAGTGAYGYTF.

This clonotype appeared a single time. V and J are TRBV20-1 and TRBJ1-5; D gene ambiguous. Germline V gives CDR1 DFQATT, CDR2 SNEGSKA (reference sequence). The CDR3 consists of 13 residues. V was clipped by 2 bases and J by 5 bases, with 10 bases between them. This CDR3 is CSARTAPHQPQHF. CDR3 sequence (DNA): TGCAGTGCTAGAACTGCGCCACATCAGCCCCAGCATTTT.

The V gene is TRBV20-1, the J gene TRBJ1-1, with 9 bases lining up with TRBD1. Germline V gives CDR1 DFQATT, CDR2 SNEGSKA (reference sequence). The CDR3 consists of 21 residues. After removal of 1 base from V and 1 base from J, the junction contained 22 bases not matched to a gene. The CDR3 coding sequence is TGCAGTGCTAGAGCAACCGGGACAGGGTATAAGGCTGTCGTCGGGAACACTGAAGCTTTCTTT. Protein: CSARATGTGYKAVVGNTEAFF.

This chain links TRBV29-1 with TRBJ1-2; 9 positions match TRBD1. The V and J ends lost 6 bases and 5 bases, in that order; junction bases with no gene match: 7. In germline, CDR1 is SQVTM, CDR2 ANQGSEA. The CDR3 runs 13 residues. Here the CDR3 reads CSVAGQGGYGYTF. DNA of the CDR3: TGCAGCGTGGCGGGACAGGGAGGGTATGGCTACACCTTC. The whole variable domain, remainder taken from reference TRBV29-1 and TRBJ1-2, is SAVISQKPSRDICQRGTSLTIQCQVDSQVTMMFWYRQQPGQSLTLIATANQGSEATYESGFVIDKFPISRPNLTFSTLTVSNMSPEDSSIYLCSVAGQGGYGYTFGSGTRLTVV.

In this sample, this clonotype turned up a few times. A much bigger clone sits one base away, suggesting this may be a read error. This chain links TRBV11-2 with TRBJ2-1, with 8 bases identical to TRBD2. CDR3 length: 15 amino acids. V was pared by 7 bases and J by 1 base, with 6 bases of the junction left unmatched. The germline CDR1 and CDR2 sequences are SGHAT and FQNNGV. CDR3 protein: CASTRGGASYNEQFF. The CDR3 DNA is TGTGCCAGCACACGGGGGGGAGCATCCTACAATGAGCAGTTCTTC. The variable domain in full, with the rest retrieved from reference TRBV11-2 and TRBJ2-1, is EAGVAQSPRYKIIEKRQSVAFWCNPISGHATLYWYQQILGQGPKLLIQFQNNGVVDDSQLPKDRFSAERLKGVDSTLKIQPAKLEDSAVYLCASTRGGASYNEQFFGPGTRLTVL.

This clonotype was seen a handful of times. V is TRBV28 and J is TRBJ1-1, with D unresolved. CDR1 and CDR2 from the germline V gene are MDHEN and SYDVKM. Trimming removed 8 bases at V and 1 base at J, with 11 bases between. CDR3 length: 13 residues. In DNA form, the CDR3 reads TGTGCCAGCTCGGGCCCAGGGAACACTGAAGCTTTCTTT. Translated: CASSGPGNTEAFF.

This clonotype was detected many times. One end of the junction is discordant with germline, which a read error may explain. The genes are TRBV12-3 or TRBV12-4 and TRBJ2-2, with 9 bases matching TRBD2. The CDR3 sequence is 14 residues long. In DNA form, the CDR3 reads TGTGCCAGCAGCTTAGCGGGAGCGGGCGGGGAGCTGTTTTTT. Its translation: CASSLAGAGGELFF.

The chain is built from TRBV6-5 and TRBJ1-1; D not certain. CDR1 is MNHEY and CDR2 is SVGAGI in the germline V gene. The CDR3 is made up of 11 amino acids. V dropped 2 bases and J dropped 7 bases, with 5 bases sitting between them. The CDR3 sequence: CASSYVGEAFF. CDR3 DNA sequence: TGTGCCAGCAGTTACGTAGGTGAAGCTTTCTTT.

This clonotype was seen only a few times. V usage is TRBV6-5 and J usage is TRBJ1-4; 9 bases are a match to TRBD1. The germline V gene has CDR1 MNHEY and CDR2 SVGAGI. The CDR3 covers 14 residues. J was trimmed by 11 bases and V by 7 bases; bases with no gene match: 11. CDR3 nucleotide sequence: TGTGCCAGCACCTCGGACAGGGGATCGGGGAAACTGTTTTTT. It is translated as CASTSDRGSGKLFF.

This clonotype came up many times. The gene calls are TRBV29-1 and TRBJ2-7, with 7 bases that match TRBD1. CDR1 is SQVTM and CDR2 is ANQGSEA in the germline V gene. V was clipped by 4 bases and J by 7 bases; unmatched bases: 7. The length of the CDR3 is 12 residues. The CDR3 loop is CSVAEGAGEQYF. CDR3 nucleotides: TGCAGCGTTGCTGAGGGGGCTGGGGAGCAGTACTTC.

The sample holds a few counts of this clonotype. V is TRBV9 and J is TRBJ2-2; D unresolved. With 0 bases removed from V and 1 base from J, the gap between germline ends came to 19 bases. The CDR3 totals 19 residues. Looked up from germline, CDR1 is SGDLS and CDR2 is YYNGEE. This chain's CDR3 is CASSVGPVLGSVNTGELFF. The CDR3 region has the DNA TGTGCCAGCAGCGTAGGCCCTGTTCTTGGGTCTGTGAACACCGGGGAGCTGTTTTTT.

This clonotype was recorded many times. The rearrangement joins TRBV5-6 to TRBJ2-1, with 10 nucleotides matching TRBD2. Per germline, CDR1 SGHDT and CDR2 YYEEEE. This CDR3 spans 15 amino acids. The trim removed 3 bases at V and 14 bases at J, leaving 14 bases unmatched. The DNA of the CDR3 is TGTGCCAGCAGCTCCACACCAACCCAGCGGGGGGGCAAGTTCTTC. As protein: CASSSTPTQRGGKFF.

A word on this clonotype: A much larger clone differs by one base, so this may be a read error. The chain has TRBV15 and TRBJ1-5; D ambiguous. Germline-derived CDR1 and CDR2 are LNHNV and YYDKDF (reference sequence). The V end lost 5 bases, the J end lost 7 bases, and 9 bases lay between the germline ends. This CDR3 comprises 12 residues. This CDR3 reads CATSGRRQPQHF. CDR3 sequence (DNA): TGTGCCACCAGCGGACGGAGGCAGCCCCAGCATTTT. The full variable domain, completed using reference TRBV15 and TRBJ1-5, is DAMVIQNPRYQVTQFGKPVTLSCSQTLNHNVMYWYQQKSSQAPKLLFHYYDKDFNNEADTPDNFQSRRPNTSFCFLDIRSPGLGDTAMYLCATSGRRQPQHFGDGTRLSIL.